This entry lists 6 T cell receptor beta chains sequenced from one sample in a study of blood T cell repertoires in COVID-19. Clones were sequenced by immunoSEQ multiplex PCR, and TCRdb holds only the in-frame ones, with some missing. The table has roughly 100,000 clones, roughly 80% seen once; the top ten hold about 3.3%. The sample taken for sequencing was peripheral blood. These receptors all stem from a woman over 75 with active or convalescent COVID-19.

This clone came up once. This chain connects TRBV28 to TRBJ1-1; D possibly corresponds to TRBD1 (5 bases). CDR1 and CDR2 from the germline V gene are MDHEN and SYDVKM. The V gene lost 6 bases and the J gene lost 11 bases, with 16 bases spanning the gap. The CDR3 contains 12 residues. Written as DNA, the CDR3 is TGTGCCAGCAGGCGTCCGGGGGAGGAGGCTTTCTTT. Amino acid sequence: CASRRPGEEAFF.

The CDR3 region is CASSIRLAGRYVDEQFF. CDR3 coding DNA: TGTGCCAGCAGCATCAGACTAGCGGGACGTTACGTAGATGAGCAGTTCTTC. The chain uses TRBV11-2 and TRBJ2-1, with 11 nucleotides matching TRBD2. CDR1 is SGHAT, CDR2 FQNNGV, per germline. V was clipped by 5 bases and J by 8 bases; unmatched bases: 14. This CDR3 spans 17 amino acids.

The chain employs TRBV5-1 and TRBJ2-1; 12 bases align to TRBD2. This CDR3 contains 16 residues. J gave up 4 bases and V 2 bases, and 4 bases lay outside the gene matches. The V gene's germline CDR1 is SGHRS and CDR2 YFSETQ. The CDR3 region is CASSFLTSGGYNEQFF. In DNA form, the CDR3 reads TGCGCCAGCAGCTTTCTTACTAGCGGGGGGTACAATGAGCAGTTCTTC. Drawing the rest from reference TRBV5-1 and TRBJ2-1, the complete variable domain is KAGVTQTPRYLIKTRGQQVTLSCSPISGHRSVSWYQQTPGQGLQFLFEYFSETQRNKGNFPGRFSGRQFSNSRSEMNVSTLELGDSALYLCASSFLTSGGYNEQFFGPGTRLTVL.

In nucleotides, the CDR3 is TGTGCCAGCAAAAACACAGGGGGCGATCAGCCCCAGCATTTT. Translated: CASKNTGGDQPQHF. J is TRBJ1-5 and V is TRBV2, with 9 positions matching TRBD1. V lost 7 bases, J lost 5 bases, and 6 bases stayed unmatched. Germline V gene data show CDR1 as SNHLY and CDR2 as FYNNEI. The CDR3 loop spans 14 amino acids.

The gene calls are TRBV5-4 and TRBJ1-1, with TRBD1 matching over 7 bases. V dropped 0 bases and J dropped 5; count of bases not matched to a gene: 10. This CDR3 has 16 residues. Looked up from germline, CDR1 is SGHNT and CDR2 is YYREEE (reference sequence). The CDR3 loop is CASSLGGEQGKTEAFF. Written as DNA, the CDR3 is TGTGCCAGCAGCTTGGGGGGGGAACAGGGGAAAACTGAAGCTTTCTTT.

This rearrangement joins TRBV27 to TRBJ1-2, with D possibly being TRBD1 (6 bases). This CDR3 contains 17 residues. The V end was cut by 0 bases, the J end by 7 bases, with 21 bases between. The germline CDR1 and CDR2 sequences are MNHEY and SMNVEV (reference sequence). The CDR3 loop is CASSLSKGVWREGGYTF. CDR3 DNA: TGTGCCAGCAGTTTATCGAAGGGGGTCTGGAGGGAGGGTGGCTACACCTTC.